This T cell receptor beta chain was retrieved from a study of blood T cell repertoires in COVID-19. For the study at large: Samples representing acute and convalescent COVID-19 were sourced from the United States, Italy and Spain. Nucleic acid was either cDNA or gDNA, and it came from T cells, B-cell-depleted T cells, or PBMCs.

Per the original methods: Using reference gene primer amplification, nucleated cell counts were estimated. This table comes from immunoSEQ multiplex PCR, and its TCRdb copy is limited to in-frame clones, with some not included. D and trimming were read from the DNA, whereas the V and J calls and clone size are those reported in that table. The table includes more than 200,000 clones, about 82% detected once. The CDR3 loop spans 15 amino acids. V was clipped by 7 bases and J by 9 bases; unmatched bases: 8. Germline V CDR1 and CDR2: LNHDA, SQIVND (reference sequence). The sample comprised peripheral blood. The chain couples TRBV19 to TRBJ1-6; 11 bases map to TRBD1. The receptor was derived from a woman of 80 years or more with acute or convalescent COVID-19. For the CDR3, the DNA is TGTGCCAGTACTAAGACCGGGACAGGGGGTTCACCCCTCCACTTT. Its protein product is CASTKTGTGGSPLHF.